This T cell receptor (beta chain) was captured in a study of technical replicates of blood from a handful of donors. V was clipped by 0 bases and J by 1 base; unmatched bases: 12. This CDR3 contains 17 residues. Germline-derived CDR1 and CDR2 are GTSNPN and SVGIG (reference sequence). The repertoire was sequenced with immunoSEQ multiplex PCR; TCRdb's copy has only in-frame clones and lacks some. The sample lists about 81,000 clones, around 96% occurring once. The sequence derives from a human donor in good health. This chain joins TRBV30 and TRBJ2-7; TRBD1 matches at 7 bases. Sequencing was carried out using T cells isolated from PBMCs. CDR3 nucleotides: TGTGCCTGGAGTGTTCTGTCCGGGACAGATCTTTCCTACGAGCAGTACTTC. This codes for CAWSVLSGTDLSYEQYF.